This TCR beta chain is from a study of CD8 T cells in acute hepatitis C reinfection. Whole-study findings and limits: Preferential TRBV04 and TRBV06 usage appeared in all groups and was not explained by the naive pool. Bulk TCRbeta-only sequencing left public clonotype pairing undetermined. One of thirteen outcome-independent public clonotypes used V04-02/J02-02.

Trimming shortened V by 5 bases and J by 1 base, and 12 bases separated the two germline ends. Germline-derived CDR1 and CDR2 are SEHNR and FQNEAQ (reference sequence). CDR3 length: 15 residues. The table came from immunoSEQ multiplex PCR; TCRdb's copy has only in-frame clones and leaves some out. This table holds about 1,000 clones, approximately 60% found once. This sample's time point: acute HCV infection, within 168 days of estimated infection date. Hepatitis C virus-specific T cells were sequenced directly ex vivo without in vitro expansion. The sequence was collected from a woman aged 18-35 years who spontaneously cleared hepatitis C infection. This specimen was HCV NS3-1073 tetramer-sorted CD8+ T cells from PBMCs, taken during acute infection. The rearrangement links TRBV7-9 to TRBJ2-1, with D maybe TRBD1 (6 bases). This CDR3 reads CASSHGTWSYNEQFF. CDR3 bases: TGTGCCAGCAGCCACGGGACATGGTCCTACAATGAGCAGTTCTTC.